Sequencing of this T cell receptor beta chain was carried out in a study of T-cell memory formation after mild COVID-19. General observations from the study: Of the contracting clones, CD4+ ones lay mainly in CM and EM, and CD8+ ones in EMRA. Some SARS-CoV-2-responding clones were already detected in memory before infection.

This clonotype was detected only once. Its antigen is not identified. This CDR3 region has 14 residues. The germline V and J ends were trimmed by 3 bases and 6 bases, with 11 bases remaining between them. CDR1 is MNHEY and CDR2 is SMNVEV in the germline V gene (reference sequence). Constant-segment-primed 5'RACE gave TCR alpha and TCR beta cDNA libraries with sample barcodes and UMIs. TCRdb reprocessed the 5' RACE reads with MiXCR, giving one entry per CDR3 protein. The data show roughly 150,000 distinct CDR3 sequences, 10% to 15% seen once. The genes are TRBV27 and TRBJ2-2; D is uncertain. The clonotype comes from a man aged 18 to 29 who had mild COVID-19 (a few samples of this study predate the infection). Cell type and time point are not known. What was sequenced was PBMCs or a T cell subset sorted from them (not recorded which). For the CDR3, the DNA is TGTGCCAGCAGTTTCATAGGGCGATCCGGGGAGCTGTTTTTT. Protein sequence: CASSFIGRSGELFF.